A few counts support the clone carrying this TCR beta chain. The antigen remains unidentified. These data come from a study of T cell repertoires in cytomegalovirus infection. Study summary: CMV infection plus the matching HLA type was flagged by public TCR beta signatures.

The CDR3 contains 16 residues. Deletions cut 1 base from V and 1 base from J, with 8 bases between. The V gene's germline CDR1 is MDHEN and CDR2 SYDVKM. MiXCR was run by TCRdb on the reads, yielding one entry per CDR3 protein. The sample has about 350,000 distinct CDR3 sequences, about 34% seen once. Specimen: cultured PBMCs, collected from culture after CMV antigen stimulation. This TCR came from a human donor in good health (CMV status not recorded). Some clones in this sample may be carry-over from other donors' samples. The chain combines TRBV28 with TRBJ2-6; weak D call: TRBD2 (6 bases). The CDR3 reads CASSLYAGSGANVLTF. The CDR3 nucleotides read TGTGCCAGCAGTTTATATGCGGGATCTGGGGCCAACGTCCTGACTTTC.